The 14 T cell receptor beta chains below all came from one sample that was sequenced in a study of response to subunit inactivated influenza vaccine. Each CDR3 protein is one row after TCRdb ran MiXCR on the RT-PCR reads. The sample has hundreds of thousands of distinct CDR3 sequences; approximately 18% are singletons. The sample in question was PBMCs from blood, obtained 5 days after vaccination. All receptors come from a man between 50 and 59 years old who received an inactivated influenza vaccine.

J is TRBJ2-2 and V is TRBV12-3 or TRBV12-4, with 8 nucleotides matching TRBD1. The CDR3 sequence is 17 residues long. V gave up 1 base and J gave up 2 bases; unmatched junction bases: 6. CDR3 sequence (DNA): TGTGCCAGCAGTTTAGGTTCGGCAGGGGGCAACACCGGGGAGCTGTTTTTT. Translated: CASSLGSAGGNTGELFF.

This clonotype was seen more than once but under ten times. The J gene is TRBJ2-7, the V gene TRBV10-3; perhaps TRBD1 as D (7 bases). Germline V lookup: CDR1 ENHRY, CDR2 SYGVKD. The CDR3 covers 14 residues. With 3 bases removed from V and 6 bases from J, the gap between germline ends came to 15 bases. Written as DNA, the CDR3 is TGTGCCATCAGTGAACAGGGGCCCGGGGGCGAGCAGTACTTC. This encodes CAISEQGPGGEQYF.

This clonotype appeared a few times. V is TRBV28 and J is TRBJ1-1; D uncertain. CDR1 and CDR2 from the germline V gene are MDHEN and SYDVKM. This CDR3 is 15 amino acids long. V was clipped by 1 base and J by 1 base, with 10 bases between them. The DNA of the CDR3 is TGTGCCAGCAGTTTATTGGCGGCACCGAACACTGAAGCTTTCTTT. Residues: CASSLLAAPNTEAFF.

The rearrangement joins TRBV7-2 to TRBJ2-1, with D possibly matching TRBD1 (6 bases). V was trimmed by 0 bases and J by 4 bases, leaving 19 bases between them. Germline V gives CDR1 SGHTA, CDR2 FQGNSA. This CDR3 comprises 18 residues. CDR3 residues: CASSLAEGHRVSYNEQFF. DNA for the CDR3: TGTGCCAGCAGCTTAGCCGAGGGGCACAGGGTTTCGTACAATGAGCAGTTCTTC.

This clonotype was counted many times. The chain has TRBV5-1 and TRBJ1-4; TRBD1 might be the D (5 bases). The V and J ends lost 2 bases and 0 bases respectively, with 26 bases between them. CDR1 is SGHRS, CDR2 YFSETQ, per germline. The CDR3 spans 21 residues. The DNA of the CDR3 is TGCGCCAGCAGCTTATCGCCGCGCGGACGGGACGGAAATGCAACTAATGAAAAACTGTTTTTT. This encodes CASSLSPRGRDGNATNEKLFF.

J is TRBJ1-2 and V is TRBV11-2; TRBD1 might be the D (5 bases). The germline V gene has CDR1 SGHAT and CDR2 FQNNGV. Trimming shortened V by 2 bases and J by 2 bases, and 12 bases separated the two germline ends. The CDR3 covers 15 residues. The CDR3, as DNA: TGTGCCAGCAGCTTATTTGACAGAGGCAACTATGGCTACACCTTC. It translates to CASSLFDRGNYGYTF. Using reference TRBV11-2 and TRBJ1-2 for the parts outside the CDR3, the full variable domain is EAGVAQSPRYKIIEKRQSVAFWCNPISGHATLYWYQQILGQGPKLLIQFQNNGVVDDSQLPKDRFSAERLKGVDSTLKIQPAKLEDSAVYLCASSLFDRGNYGYTFGSGTRLTVV.

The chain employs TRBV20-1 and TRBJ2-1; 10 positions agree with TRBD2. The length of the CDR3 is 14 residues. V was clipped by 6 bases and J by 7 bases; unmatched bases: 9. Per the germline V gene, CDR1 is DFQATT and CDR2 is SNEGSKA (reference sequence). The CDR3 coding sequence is TGCAGTGCGCAGCGGGGGGGCCAAGAGAATGAGCAGTTCTTC. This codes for CSAQRGGQENEQFF.

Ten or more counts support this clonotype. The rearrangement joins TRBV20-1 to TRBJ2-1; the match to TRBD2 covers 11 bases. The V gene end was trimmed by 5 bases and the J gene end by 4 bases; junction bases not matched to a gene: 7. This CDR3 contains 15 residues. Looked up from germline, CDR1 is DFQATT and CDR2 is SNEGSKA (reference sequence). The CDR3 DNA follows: TGCAGTGCTCCCGTAGCGGGGGGGTCGTACAATGAGCAGTTCTTC. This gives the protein CSAPVAGGSYNEQFF.

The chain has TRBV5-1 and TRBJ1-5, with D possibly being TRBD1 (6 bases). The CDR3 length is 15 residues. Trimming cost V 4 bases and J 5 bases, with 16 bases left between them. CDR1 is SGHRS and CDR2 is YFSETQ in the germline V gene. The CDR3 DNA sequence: TGCGCCAGCAGCCCACAGGGTGGGTCGGATCAGCCCCAGCATTTT. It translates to CASSPQGGSDQPQHF.

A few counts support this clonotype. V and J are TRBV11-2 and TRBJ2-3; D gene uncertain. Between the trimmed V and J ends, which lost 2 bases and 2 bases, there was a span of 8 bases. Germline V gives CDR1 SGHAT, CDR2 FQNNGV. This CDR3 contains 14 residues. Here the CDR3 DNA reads TGTGCCAGCAGCTTATTCCAAGACACAGATACGCAGTATTTT. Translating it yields CASSLFQDTDTQYF. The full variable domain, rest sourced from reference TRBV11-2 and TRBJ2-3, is EAGVAQSPRYKIIEKRQSVAFWCNPISGHATLYWYQQILGQGPKLLIQFQNNGVVDDSQLPKDRFSAERLKGVDSTLKIQPAKLEDSAVYLCASSLFQDTDTQYFGPGTRLTVL.

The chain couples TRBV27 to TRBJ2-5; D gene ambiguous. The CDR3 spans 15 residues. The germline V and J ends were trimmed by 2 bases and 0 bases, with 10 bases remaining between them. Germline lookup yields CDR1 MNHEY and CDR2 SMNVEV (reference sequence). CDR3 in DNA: TGTGCCAGCAGTTTAGGGTATCGGTACCAAGAGACCCAGTACTTC. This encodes CASSLGYRYQETQYF.

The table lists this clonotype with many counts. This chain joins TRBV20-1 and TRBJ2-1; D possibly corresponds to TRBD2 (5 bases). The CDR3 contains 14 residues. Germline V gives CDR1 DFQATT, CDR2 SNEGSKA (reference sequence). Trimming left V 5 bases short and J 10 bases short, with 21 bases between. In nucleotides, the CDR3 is TGCAGTGCTTCTCAGGCACTAGGAGGCAAGGAGCAGTTCTTC. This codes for CSASQALGGKEQFF.

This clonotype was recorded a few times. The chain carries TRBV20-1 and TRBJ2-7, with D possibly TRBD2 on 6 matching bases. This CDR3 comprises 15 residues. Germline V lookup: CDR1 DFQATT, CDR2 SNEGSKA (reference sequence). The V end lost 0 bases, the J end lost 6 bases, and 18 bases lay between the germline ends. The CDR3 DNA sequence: TGCAGTGCTAGAGATCGGAGGGGTTCTCACACCGAGCAGTACTTC. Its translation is CSARDRRGSHTEQYF.

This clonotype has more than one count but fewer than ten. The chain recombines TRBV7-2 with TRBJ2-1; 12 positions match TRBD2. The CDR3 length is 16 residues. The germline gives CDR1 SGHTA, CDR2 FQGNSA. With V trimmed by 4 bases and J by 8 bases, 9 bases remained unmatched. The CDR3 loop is CASSSSGLAGIYEQFF. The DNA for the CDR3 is TGTGCCAGCAGCTCTTCCGGACTAGCGGGGATCTATGAGCAGTTCTTC.